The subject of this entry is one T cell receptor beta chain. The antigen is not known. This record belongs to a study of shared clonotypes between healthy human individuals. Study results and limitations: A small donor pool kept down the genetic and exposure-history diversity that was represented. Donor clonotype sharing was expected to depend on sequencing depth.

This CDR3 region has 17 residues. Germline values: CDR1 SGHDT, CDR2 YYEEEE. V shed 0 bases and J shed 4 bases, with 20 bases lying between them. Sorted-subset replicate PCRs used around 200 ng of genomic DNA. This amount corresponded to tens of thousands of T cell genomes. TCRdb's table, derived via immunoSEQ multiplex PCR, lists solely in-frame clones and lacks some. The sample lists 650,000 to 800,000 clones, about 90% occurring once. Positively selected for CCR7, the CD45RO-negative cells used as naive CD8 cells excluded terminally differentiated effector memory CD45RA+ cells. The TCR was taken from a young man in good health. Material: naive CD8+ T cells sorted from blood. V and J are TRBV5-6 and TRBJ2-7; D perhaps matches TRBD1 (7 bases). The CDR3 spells CASSLAGSGRGVYEQYF. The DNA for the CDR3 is TGTGCCAGCAGCTTGGCTGGTTCGGGCAGGGGGGTATACGAGCAGTACTTC.